This is a list of T cell receptor beta chains from one sample in a study of T cells in Graves' hyperthyroidism and ophthalmopathy. Via MiXCR, TCRdb re-called the multiplex PCR reads, giving one row per CDR3 protein. The sample lists a few hundred thousand distinct CDR3 sequences, about 25% occurring once. Input material: blood. The receptors shown here come from a man aged 45-65 years with Graves' hyperthyroidism. CDR3s include the opening cysteine and the closing phenylalanine or tryptophan.

TRBJ1-6,TRBV11-2,CASSLTTDGTSPLHF
TRBJ2-7,TRBV28,CASSSTGTSYEQYF
TRBJ2-3,TRBV2,CASSSWGDTQYF
TRBJ1-2,TRBV18,CASSPRTVPDYGYTF
TRBJ2-3,TRBV7-9,CASSLARDRGTDTQYF
TRBJ2-3,TRBV29-1,CSAAYWREESTDTQYF
TRBJ2-7,TRBV7-9,CASSNDRFAGEQYF
TRBJ2-3,TRBV20-1,CSARTSGATDTQYF
TRBJ2-5,TRBV7-9,CASSWGPTVQETQYF
TRBJ2-3,TRBV5-6,CASSYDRVSTDTQYF
TRBJ2-7,TRBV20-1,CSANRGDEQYF
TRBJ2-5,TRBV11-1,CASSLTGKAGETQYF
TRBJ2-7,TRBV6-5,CASSYAGGPYEQYF
TRBJ1-1,TRBV7-6,CASRSNTEAFF
TRBJ2-7,TRBV2,CASTAFGQDLSYEQYF
TRBJ2-2,TRBV7-3,CASSLDRETTGELFF
TRBJ2-6,TRBV19,CASSTGQGTVSGANVLTF
TRBJ1-4,TRBV20-1,CSASNRRGKLFF
TRBJ1-2,TRBV2,CASSEKPTGYGYTF